The 5 T cell receptor beta chains presented below share a single source sample, sequenced in a study of human T cells and chemical hapten exposure. The time point: pre-sensitization, week 0. The treatment here: therapeutic diphenylcyclopropenone sensitization with weekly scalp DPC. Each CDR3 protein gets one entry after TCRdb re-called the RACE reads with MiXCR. The sample includes more than 150,000 distinct CDR3 sequences, around 30% of them seen just once. The specimen comprised whole blood, sampled in connection with sensitization to the hapten diphenylcyclopropenone (DPC). The receptors originated from a young woman with alopecia areata. Some clones in this sample may be carry-over from other donors' samples.

J is TRBJ1-4 and V is TRBV19; perhaps TRBD1 as D (5 bases). The V end lost 1 base, the J end lost 14 bases, and 14 bases lay between the germline ends. Germline values: CDR1 LNHDA, CDR2 SQIVND (reference sequence). There are 13 residues in the CDR3. Written as DNA, the CDR3 is TGTGCCAGTAGTATAGCCATCACAGGTCATCTGTTTTTT. It yields the protein CASSIAITGHLFF.

The V and J genes are TRBV5-1 and TRBJ2-1; D possibly uses TRBD1 or TRBD2 (5 bases each). Germline V gene data show CDR1 as SGHRS and CDR2 as YFSETQ. The CDR3 spans 19 residues. V shed 5 bases and J shed 0 bases, with 24 bases lying between them. CDR3 bases: TGCGCCAGCAGGGAAACGGACATGACCACTAGGCCCTCCTACAATGAGCAGTTCTTC. It codes for CASRETDMTTRPSYNEQFF.

This chain connects TRBV4-2 to TRBJ1-3; D is unresolved. Per germline, CDR1 LGHNA and CDR2 YNFKEQ. V lost 1 base, J lost 2 bases, and 9 bases lay in between. This CDR3 is built from 15 residues. The CDR3 protein is CASSQVRGPGNTIYF. The CDR3, as DNA: TGTGCCAGCAGCCAAGTCAGAGGGCCTGGAAACACCATATATTTT.

This clonotype has a handful of counts. The chain carries TRBV29-1 and TRBJ2-1, with 9 bases that match TRBD1. The CDR3 consists of 15 residues. The V gene's germline CDR1 is SQVTM and CDR2 ANQGSEA. V was pared by 5 bases and J by 9 bases, with 14 bases of the junction left unmatched. CDR3 in amino acids: CSVNAGTGILGEQFF. The CDR3 DNA follows: TGCAGCGTTAACGCCGGGACAGGGATTTTGGGTGAGCAGTTCTTC.

This clonotype was detected many times. The gene calls are TRBV11-1 and TRBJ2-3; 10 bases agree with TRBD2. This CDR3 comprises 16 residues. The ends lost 4 bases at V and 3 bases at J; junction bases unmatched: 7. Germline V gene sequence: CDR1 SGHAT, CDR2 FQDESV (reference sequence). In DNA, the CDR3 is TGTGCCAGCAGCTGGACTAGCGGAGCCTTGACAGATACGCAGTATTTT. Amino acids: CASSWTSGALTDTQYF.